This T cell receptor beta chain was identified during a study of T cell repertoires in cytomegalovirus infection. Whole-study findings and limits: HLA-C-restricted CMV-specific TCR beta clonotypes were dominant in the ex vivo response. Summed frequency of shared TCR beta families picked out CMV carriers who also had the relevant HLA.

This clonotype was seen more than once but under ten times. Its antigen is still unknown. One entry per CDR3 protein, called by TCRdb with MiXCR from the reads. The sample carries around 800,000 distinct CDR3 sequences, approximately 32% recorded once. CDR1 is MNHEY, CDR2 SVGAGI, per germline. V lost 5 bases and J lost 7, with 24 bases in between. The CDR3 sequence is 17 residues long. The sample consisted of cultured CD8+ T cells from PBMCs, taken from culture after CMV antigen stimulation. The receptor was isolated from a human donor in good health (CMV status not recorded). Some clones in this sample may be carry-over from other donors' samples. This chain links TRBV6-5 with TRBJ2-1; D is tentatively TRBD1 or TRBD2 (5 bases each). The CDR3 region is CASSDPLGDLIGNEQFF. The CDR3 bases are TGTGCCAGCAGTGACCCCCTCGGGGACCTCATCGGGAATGAGCAGTTCTTC.